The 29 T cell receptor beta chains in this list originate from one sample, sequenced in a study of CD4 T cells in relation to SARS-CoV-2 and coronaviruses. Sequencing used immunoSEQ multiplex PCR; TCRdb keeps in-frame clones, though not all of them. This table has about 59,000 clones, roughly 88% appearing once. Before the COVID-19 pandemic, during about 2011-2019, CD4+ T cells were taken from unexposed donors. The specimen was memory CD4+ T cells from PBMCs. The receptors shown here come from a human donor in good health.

CDR3 DNA sequence: TGTGCCACCAGTGACCCTAGCGGTCCCCCCTTGGGTAATGAGCAGTTCTTC. Translating it yields CATSDPSGPPLGNEQFF. The chain uses TRBV24-1 and TRBJ2-1, with TRBD2 matching over 7 bases. The junction had 15 bases not matched to a gene; V was cut back by 4 bases and J by 7 bases. CDR1 KGHDR and CDR2 SFDVKD come from the germline V gene. There are 17 residues in the CDR3.

The CDR3 DNA sequence: TGTGCCAGCAGTGAGGGCAAAGGCACAGATACGCAGTATTTT. Residues: CASSEGKGTDTQYF. V and J are TRBV25-1 and TRBJ2-3; the D is unclear. From germline, CDR1 is MGHDK and CDR2 SYGVNS. V shed 3 bases and J shed 1 base, with 8 bases lying between them. This CDR3 region has 14 residues.

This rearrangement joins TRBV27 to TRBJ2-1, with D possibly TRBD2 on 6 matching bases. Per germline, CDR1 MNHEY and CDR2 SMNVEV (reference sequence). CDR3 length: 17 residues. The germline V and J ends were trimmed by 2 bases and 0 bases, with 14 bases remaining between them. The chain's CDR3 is CASSLLSGSGSYNEQFF. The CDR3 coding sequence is TGTGCCAGCAGTTTACTAAGCGGGTCGGGCTCCTACAATGAGCAGTTCTTC.

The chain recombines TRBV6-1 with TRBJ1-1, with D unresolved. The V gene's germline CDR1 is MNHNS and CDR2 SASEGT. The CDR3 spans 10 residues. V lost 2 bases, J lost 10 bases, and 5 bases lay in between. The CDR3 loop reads CASSEYGAFF. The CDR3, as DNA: TGTGCCAGCAGTGAATACGGAGCTTTCTTT.

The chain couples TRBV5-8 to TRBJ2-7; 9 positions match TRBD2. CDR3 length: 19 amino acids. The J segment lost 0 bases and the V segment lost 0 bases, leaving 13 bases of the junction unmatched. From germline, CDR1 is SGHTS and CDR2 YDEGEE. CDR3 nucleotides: TGTGCCAGCAGCTTGGTGGGGGATTGGATAGCGGGGGTCTCCTACGAGCAGTACTTC. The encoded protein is CASSLVGDWIAGVSYEQYF.

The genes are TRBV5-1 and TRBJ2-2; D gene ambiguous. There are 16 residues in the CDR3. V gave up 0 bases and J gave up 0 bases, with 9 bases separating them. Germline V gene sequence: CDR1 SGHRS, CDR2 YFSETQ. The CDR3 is CASSLDGGTNTGELFF. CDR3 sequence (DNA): TGCGCCAGCAGCTTGGATGGCGGCACGAACACCGGGGAGCTGTTTTTT.

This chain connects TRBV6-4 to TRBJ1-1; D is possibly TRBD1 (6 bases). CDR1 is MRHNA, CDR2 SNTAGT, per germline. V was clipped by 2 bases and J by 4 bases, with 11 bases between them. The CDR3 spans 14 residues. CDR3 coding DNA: TGTGCCAGCAGTGACACCTCCAGGGGCACTGAAGCTTTCTTT. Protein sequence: CASSDTSRGTEAFF.

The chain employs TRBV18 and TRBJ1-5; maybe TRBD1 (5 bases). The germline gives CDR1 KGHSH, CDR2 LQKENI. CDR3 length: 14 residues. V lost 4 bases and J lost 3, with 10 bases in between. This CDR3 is CASSRGRDNQPQHF. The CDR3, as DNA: TGTGCCAGCTCACGTGGCAGGGACAATCAGCCCCAGCATTTT. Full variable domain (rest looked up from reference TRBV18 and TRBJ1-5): NAGVMQNPRHLVRRRGQEARLRCSPMKGHSHVYWYRQLPEEGLKFMVYLQKENIIDESGMPKERFSAEFPKEGPSILRIQQVVRGDSAAYFCASSRGRDNQPQHFGDGTRLSIL.

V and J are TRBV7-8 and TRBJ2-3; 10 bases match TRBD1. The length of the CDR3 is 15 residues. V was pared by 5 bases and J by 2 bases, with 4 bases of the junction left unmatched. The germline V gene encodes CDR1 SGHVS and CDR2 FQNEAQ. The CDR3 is CASSLGQGFTDTQYF. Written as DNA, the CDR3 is TGTGCCAGCAGCCTGGGACAGGGGTTCACAGATACGCAGTATTTT.

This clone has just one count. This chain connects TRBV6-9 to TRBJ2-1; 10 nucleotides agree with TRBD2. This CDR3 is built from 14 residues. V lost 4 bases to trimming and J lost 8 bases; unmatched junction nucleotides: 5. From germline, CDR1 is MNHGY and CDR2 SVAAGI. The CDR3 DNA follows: TGTGCCAGCAGTTTTCTAGCGGGAGAGGATGAGCAGTTCTTC. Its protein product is CASSFLAGEDEQFF.

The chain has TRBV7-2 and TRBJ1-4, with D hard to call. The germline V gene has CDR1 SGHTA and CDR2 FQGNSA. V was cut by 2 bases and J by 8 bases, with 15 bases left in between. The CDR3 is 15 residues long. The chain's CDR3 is CASSLIGGSTEKLFF. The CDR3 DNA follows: TGTGCCAGCAGCTTAATCGGAGGGTCAACCGAAAAACTGTTTTTT.

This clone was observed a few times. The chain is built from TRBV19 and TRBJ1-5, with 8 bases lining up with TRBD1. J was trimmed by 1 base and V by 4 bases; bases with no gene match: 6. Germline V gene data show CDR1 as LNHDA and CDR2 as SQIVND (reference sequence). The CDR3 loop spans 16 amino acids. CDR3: CASSNPGQASNQPQHF. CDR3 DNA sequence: TGTGCCAGTAGTAACCCGGGACAGGCAAGCAATCAGCCCCAGCATTTT.

Written as DNA, the CDR3 is TGTGCCAGTAGTAAACTCACTAGCGCCTCCTACAATGAGCAGTTCTTC. Residues: CASSKLTSASYNEQFF. J is TRBJ2-1 and V is TRBV19, with TRBD2 matching over 7 bases. In germline, CDR1 is LNHDA, CDR2 SQIVND (reference sequence). CDR3 length: 16 residues. V shed 4 bases and J 0 bases; nucleotides not matched to a gene: 6.

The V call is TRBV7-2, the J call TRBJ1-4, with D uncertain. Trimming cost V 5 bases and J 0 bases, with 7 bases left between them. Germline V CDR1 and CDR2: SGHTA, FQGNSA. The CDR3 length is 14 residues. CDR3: CASSPGATNEKLFF. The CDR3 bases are TGTGCCAGCAGCCCCGGTGCAACTAATGAAAAACTGTTTTTT.

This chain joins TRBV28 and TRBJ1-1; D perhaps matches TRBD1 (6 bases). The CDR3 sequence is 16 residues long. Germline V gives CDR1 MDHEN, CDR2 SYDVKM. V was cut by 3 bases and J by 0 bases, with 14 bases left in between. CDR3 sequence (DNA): TGTGCCAGCAGTTTTTTCCAGGGGTTTATGAACACTGAAGCTTTCTTT. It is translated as CASSFFQGFMNTEAFF.

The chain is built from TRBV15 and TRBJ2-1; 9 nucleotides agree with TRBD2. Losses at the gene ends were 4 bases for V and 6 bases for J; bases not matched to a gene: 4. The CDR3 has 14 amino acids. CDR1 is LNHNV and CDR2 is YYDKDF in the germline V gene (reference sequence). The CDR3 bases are TGTGCCACCAGCATGGGCGGGAGGGTCAATGAGCAGTTCTTC. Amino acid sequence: CATSMGGRVNEQFF. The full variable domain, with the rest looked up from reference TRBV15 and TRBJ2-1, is DAMVIQNPRYQVTQFGKPVTLSCSQTLNHNVMYWYQQKSSQAPKLLFHYYDKDFNNEADTPDNFQSRRPNTSFCFLDIRSPGLGDTAMYLCATSMGGRVNEQFFGPGTRLTVL.

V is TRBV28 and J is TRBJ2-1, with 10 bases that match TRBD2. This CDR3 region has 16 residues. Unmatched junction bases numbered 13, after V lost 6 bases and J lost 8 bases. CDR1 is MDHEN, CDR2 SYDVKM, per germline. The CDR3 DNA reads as TGTGCCAGCAGATACATAGCGGGAGGCCCGGGGCATGAGCAGTTCTTC. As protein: CASRYIAGGPGHEQFF.

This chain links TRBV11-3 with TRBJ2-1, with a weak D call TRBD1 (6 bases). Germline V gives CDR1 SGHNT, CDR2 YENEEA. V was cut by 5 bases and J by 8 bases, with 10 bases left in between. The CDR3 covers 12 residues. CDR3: CASSETGYEQFF. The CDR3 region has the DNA TGTGCCAGCAGCGAAACAGGGTATGAGCAGTTCTTC.

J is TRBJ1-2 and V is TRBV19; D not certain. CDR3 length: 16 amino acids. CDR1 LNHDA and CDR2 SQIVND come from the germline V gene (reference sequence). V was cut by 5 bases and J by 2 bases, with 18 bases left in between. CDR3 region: CASSPRGVQPNYGYTF. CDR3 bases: TGTGCCAGTAGTCCCCGCGGAGTCCAACCCAACTATGGCTACACCTTC.

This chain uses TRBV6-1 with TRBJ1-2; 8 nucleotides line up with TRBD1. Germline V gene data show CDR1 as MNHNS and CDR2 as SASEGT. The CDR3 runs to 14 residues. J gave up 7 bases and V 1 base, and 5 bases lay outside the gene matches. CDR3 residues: CASSEGWTGFGYTF. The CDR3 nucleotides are TGTGCCAGCAGTGAAGGGTGGACAGGGTTTGGCTACACCTTC.

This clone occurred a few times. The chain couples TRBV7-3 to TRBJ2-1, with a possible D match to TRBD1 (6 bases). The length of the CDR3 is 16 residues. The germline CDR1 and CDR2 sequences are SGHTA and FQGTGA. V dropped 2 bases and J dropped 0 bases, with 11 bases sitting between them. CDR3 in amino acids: CASSLVGRGSYNEQFF. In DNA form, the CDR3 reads TGTGCCAGCAGCTTAGTAGGCAGGGGCTCCTACAATGAGCAGTTCTTC. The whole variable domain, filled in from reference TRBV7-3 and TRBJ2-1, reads GAGVSQTPSNKVTEKGKYVELRCDPISGHTALYWYRQSLGQGPEFLIYFQGTGAADDSGLPNDRFFAVRPEGSVSTLKIQRTERGDSAVYLCASSLVGRGSYNEQFFGPGTRLTVL.

This CDR3 is CASTPGGRGLGYTF. In DNA form, the CDR3 reads TGTGCCAGCACCCCTGGGGGCAGGGGACTTGGCTACACCTTC. This rearrangement joins TRBV5-4 to TRBJ1-2; D perhaps matches TRBD1 (6 bases). Looked up from germline, CDR1 is SGHNT and CDR2 is YYREEE (reference sequence). This CDR3 spans 14 amino acids. Trimming cost V 6 bases and J 7 bases, with 19 bases left between them.

In DNA form, the CDR3 reads TGTGCCAGCAGTCCAAAGGGACAGCTCAATCAGCCCCAGCATTTT. Protein product: CASSPKGQLNQPQHF. The chain is built from TRBV27 and TRBJ1-5; 7 bases match TRBD1. The CDR3 has 15 residues. CDR1 MNHEY and CDR2 SMNVEV come from the germline V gene (reference sequence). V shed 5 bases, J shed 3 bases, and the junction held 7 bases outside the gene matches.

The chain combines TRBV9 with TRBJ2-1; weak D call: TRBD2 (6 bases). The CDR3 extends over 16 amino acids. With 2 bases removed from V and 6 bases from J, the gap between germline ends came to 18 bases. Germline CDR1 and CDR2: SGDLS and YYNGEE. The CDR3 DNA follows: TGTGCCAGCAGCGTTGGTCTAGCGCCCCTTCGCAATGAGCAGTTCTTC. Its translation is CASSVGLAPLRNEQFF.

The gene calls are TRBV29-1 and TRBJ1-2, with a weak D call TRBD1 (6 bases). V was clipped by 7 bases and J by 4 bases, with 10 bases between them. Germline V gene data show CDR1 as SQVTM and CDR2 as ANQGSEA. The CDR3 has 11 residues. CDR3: CSAGDIYGYTF. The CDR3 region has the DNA TGCAGCGCTGGGGACATCTATGGCTACACCTTC.

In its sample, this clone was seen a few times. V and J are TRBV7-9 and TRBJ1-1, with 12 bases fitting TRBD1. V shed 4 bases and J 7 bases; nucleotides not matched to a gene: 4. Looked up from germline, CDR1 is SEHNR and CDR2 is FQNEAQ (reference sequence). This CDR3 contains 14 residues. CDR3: CASSWGQGADEAFF. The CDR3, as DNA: TGTGCCAGCAGCTGGGGACAGGGGGCTGATGAAGCTTTCTTT.

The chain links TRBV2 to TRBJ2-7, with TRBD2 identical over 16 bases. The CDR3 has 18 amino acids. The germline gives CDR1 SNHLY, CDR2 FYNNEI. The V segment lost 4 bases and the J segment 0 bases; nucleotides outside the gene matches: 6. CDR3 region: CASSAGTSGRVVSYEQYF. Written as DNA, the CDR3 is TGTGCCAGCAGTGCCGGGACTAGCGGGAGGGTAGTCTCCTACGAGCAGTACTTC.

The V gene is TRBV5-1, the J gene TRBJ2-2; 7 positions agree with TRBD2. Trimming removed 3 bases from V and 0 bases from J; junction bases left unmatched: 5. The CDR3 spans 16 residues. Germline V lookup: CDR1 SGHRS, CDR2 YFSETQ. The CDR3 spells CASSSSGRPNTGELFF. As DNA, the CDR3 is TGCGCCAGCAGCTCTAGCGGACGGCCGAACACCGGGGAGCTGTTTTTT. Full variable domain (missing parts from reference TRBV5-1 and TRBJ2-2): KAGVTQTPRYLIKTRGQQVTLSCSPISGHRSVSWYQQTPGQGLQFLFEYFSETQRNKGNFPGRFSGRQFSNSRSEMNVSTLELGDSALYLCASSSSGRPNTGELFFGEGSRLTVL.

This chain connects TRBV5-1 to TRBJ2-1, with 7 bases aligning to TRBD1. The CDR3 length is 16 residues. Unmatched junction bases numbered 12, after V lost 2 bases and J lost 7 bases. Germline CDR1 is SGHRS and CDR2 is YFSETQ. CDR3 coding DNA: TGCGCCAGCAGCTTTGGACAACGACAGGGCAGGAATGAGCAGTTCTTC. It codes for CASSFGQRQGRNEQFF.